This T cell receptor (beta chain) was retrieved from a study of CD8 T cells in ankylosing spondylitis. From the 5' RACE reads, TCRdb called clonotypes with MiXCR, one entry per CDR3 protein. The repertoire holds about 130,000 distinct CDR3 sequences, around 7% seen once, with 12% in the top ten. This clonotype was detected many times. The junction does not match germline at one end; this may be a read error. The sequence came from a male donor with ankylosing spondylitis or in good health (not recorded which). Sequenced input: blood, either unsorted or a sorted T cell fraction (not recorded which).

The CDR3 loop reads CASRLGLAGGNTGELFF. CDR3 coding DNA: TGTGCCAGCAGGTTGGGACTAGCGGGAGGGAACACCGGGGAGCTGTTTTTT. This chain joins TRBV5-4 and TRBJ2-2; 15 bases align to TRBD2. The CDR3 spans 17 residues. Germline values: CDR1 SGHNT, CDR2 YYREEE (reference sequence). The whole variable domain, filled in from reference TRBV5-4 and TRBJ2-2, reads ETGVTQSPTHLIKTRGQQVTLRCSSQSGHNTVSWYQQALGQGPQFIFQYYREEENGRGNFPPRFSGLQFPNYSSELNVNALELDDSALYLCASRLGLAGGNTGELFFGEGSRLTVL.